Presented here are 23 T cell receptor beta chains from one specimen sequenced in a study of shared clonotypes between healthy human individuals. Naive CD8 cells comprised CD45RO-negative, CCR7-positively selected cells, excluding terminally differentiated effector memory CD45RA+ cells. The protocol was immunoSEQ multiplex PCR, while the TCRdb copy is restricted to in-frame clones and leaves out a portion. The table records about 800,000 clones, roughly 96% of them present only once. Sequencing was performed on naive CD8+ T cells sorted from blood. These receptors originate from a man aged 25-40 years in good health.

Written as DNA, the CDR3 is TGCGCCAGCGGACTGTTAGGAGCTAACTATGGCTACACCTTC. It encodes CASGLLGANYGYTF. The V call is TRBV23-1, the J call TRBJ1-2; no reliable D call. TRBV23-1 is known as an ORF, though its function is uncertain. The V end lost 8 bases, the J end lost 0 bases, and 13 bases lay between the germline ends. The CDR3 sequence is 14 residues long.

The V call is TRBV4-3, the J call TRBJ2-1, with D uncertain. This CDR3 contains 15 residues. Between the trimmed V and J ends, which lost 0 bases and 5 bases, there was a span of 11 bases. The germline V gene has CDR1 LGHNA and CDR2 YSLEER. Here the CDR3 reads CASSQDLDTNNEQFF. The CDR3 DNA is TGCGCCAGCAGCCAAGATCTTGACACCAACAATGAGCAGTTCTTC.

The chain employs TRBV27 and TRBJ2-4, with 11 nucleotides matching TRBD2. Germline V gene lookup returns CDR1 MNHEY and CDR2 SMNVEV (reference sequence). The ends lost 4 bases at V and 0 bases at J; junction bases unmatched: 17. This CDR3 has 21 residues. The DNA of the CDR3 is TGTGCCAGCAGTTCCGTAGCGGGAGGGCCTACGTCTAGACTAGCCAAAAACATTCAGTACTTC. This sequence encodes CASSSVAGGPTSRLAKNIQYF.

The chain combines TRBV6-5 with TRBJ1-2, with 10 bases fitting TRBD1. This CDR3 contains 14 residues. With V trimmed by 2 bases and J by 4 bases, 1 base remained unmatched. In germline, CDR1 is MNHEY, CDR2 SVGAGI. In DNA, the CDR3 is TGTGCCAGCAGTTACCGGGACAGGGGCTATGGCTACACCTTC. This sequence encodes CASSYRDRGYGYTF.

The chain's CDR3 is CASSSNVPGTGHQETQYF. Written as DNA, the CDR3 is TGTGCCAGCAGCTCGAATGTCCCCGGGACAGGGCATCAAGAGACCCAGTACTTC. The gene calls are TRBV5-5 and TRBJ2-5; 9 nucleotides align to TRBD1. Germline-derived CDR1 and CDR2 are SGHKS and YYEKEE (reference sequence). Trimming cost V 3 bases and J 2 bases; bases outside gene matches: 14. The CDR3 length is 18 residues.

This chain links TRBV25-1 with TRBJ2-2, with 8 bases fitting TRBD1. The germline V gene encodes CDR1 MGHDK and CDR2 SYGVNS. V dropped 10 bases and J dropped 8; count of bases not matched to a gene: 9. The CDR3 is 13 amino acids. CDR3 in amino acids: CATRRDRSGELFF. CDR3 DNA: TGTGCCACCCGGCGGGACAGGTCGGGGGAGCTGTTTTTT.

The chain couples TRBV6-4 to TRBJ2-1; D is unresolved. Trimming removed 6 bases from V and 8 bases from J, with 11 bases in between. Germline CDR1 and CDR2: MRHNA and SNTAGT. The CDR3 is 12 amino acids. Written as DNA, the CDR3 is TGTGCCAGCAGGGGCGGCAGGCATGAGCAGTTCTTC. It yields the protein CASRGGRHEQFF.

The chain links TRBV9 to TRBJ1-2; D is undetermined. V lost 3 bases, J lost 7 bases, and 13 bases lay in between. The CDR3 length is 13 residues. The V gene's germline CDR1 is SGDLS and CDR2 YYNGEE. The CDR3 reads CASSARESGGYTF. In DNA form, the CDR3 reads TGTGCCAGCAGCGCTAGGGAGAGTGGTGGCTACACCTTC.

The CDR3 nucleotides read TGCGCCAGCAGCTTGAACCTCGCGGGCTACACCGGGGAGCTGTTTTTT. This sequence encodes CASSLNLAGYTGELFF. The V and J genes are TRBV5-1 and TRBJ2-2; D is possibly TRBD2 (5 bases). The V end was cut by 1 base, the J end by 3 bases, with 13 bases between. CDR1 is SGHRS, CDR2 YFSETQ, per germline. The CDR3 totals 16 residues.

The gene calls are TRBV10-3 and TRBJ2-3; the D gene is possibly TRBD2 (6 bases). The CDR3 has 17 residues. CDR1 and CDR2 (germline): ENHRY, SYGVKD. The V end lost 4 bases, the J end lost 0 bases, and 17 bases lay between the germline ends. The CDR3 DNA is TGTGCCATCAGTGCGGCCAAGGGACTTCACAGCACAGATACGCAGTATTTT. The encoded protein is CAISAAKGLHSTDTQYF.

The CDR3 loop is CASSLATGGGEQYF. CDR3 nucleotide sequence: TGTGCCAGCAGCTTGGCAACAGGGGGCGGCGAGCAGTACTTC. The chain recombines TRBV5-4 with TRBJ2-7; 9 nucleotides match TRBD1. The length of the CDR3 is 14 residues. J was trimmed by 6 bases and V by 0 bases; bases with no gene match: 4. Per the germline V gene, CDR1 is SGHNT and CDR2 is YYREEE (reference sequence).

This chain links TRBV7-8 with TRBJ1-2; TRBD1 is a possible D gene (5 bases). V lost 0 bases to trimming and J lost 4 bases, with 9 bases between them. The CDR3 is made up of 14 amino acids. From germline, CDR1 is SGHVS and CDR2 FQNEAQ. CDR3 sequence reads: CASSLAPGIYGYTF. The DNA for the CDR3 is TGTGCCAGCAGCTTAGCTCCAGGGATCTATGGCTACACCTTC.

The chain recombines TRBV9 with TRBJ2-7; possibly TRBD1 for D (5 bases). The V gene's germline CDR1 is SGDLS and CDR2 YYNGEE. The CDR3 totals 15 residues. V lost 0 bases and J lost 0, with 10 bases in between. CDR3 nucleotide sequence: TGTGCCAGCAGCGTAGACCAGGGAAGCTCCTACGAGCAGTACTTC. Its translation: CASSVDQGSSYEQYF.

The chain is built from TRBV28 and TRBJ1-5; 7 bases are a match to TRBD1. The J segment lost 4 bases and the V segment lost 5 bases, leaving 11 bases of the junction unmatched. This CDR3 spans 16 amino acids. The V gene's germline CDR1 is MDHEN and CDR2 SYDVKM. CDR3 in DNA: TGTGCCAGCAGTCTACAGGGGCAGGTCTTAAATCAGCCCCAGCATTTT. Protein sequence: CASSLQGQVLNQPQHF.

On this clone: One junction end does not reproduce the germline sequence, and a read error may be involved. The rearrangement links TRBV7-7 to TRBJ2-2, with TRBD2 matching over 7 bases. The CDR3 runs 18 residues. Germline loops: CDR1 SSHAT, CDR2 FNYEAQ (reference sequence). The CDR3 sequence is CASTPLPGAGVNTGELFF. The CDR3 bases are TGTGCTAGCACCCCCCTCCCCGGGGCGGGAGTGAACACCGGGGAGCTGTTTTTT.

The chain recombines TRBV28 with TRBJ1-2, with TRBD1 matching over 10 bases. The trim removed 1 base at V and 6 bases at J, leaving 8 bases unmatched. The CDR3 has 16 residues. CDR1 is MDHEN and CDR2 is SYDVKM in the germline V gene. CDR3 region: CASSLSKTGGWHGYTF. The CDR3 DNA follows: TGTGCCAGCAGTTTATCCAAGACAGGGGGCTGGCATGGCTACACCTTC.

This clone was recorded only once. Different DNA sequences within this sample yield the same CDR3. The rearrangement joins TRBV30 to TRBJ2-3, with D maybe TRBD2 (5 bases). Germline V gene sequence: CDR1 GTSNPN, CDR2 SVGIG (reference sequence). The CDR3 runs 14 residues. V shed 1 base and J shed 1 base, with 9 bases lying between them. CDR3 nucleotide sequence: TGTGCCTGGAGTGGAGGGAGAGGCACAGATACGCAGTATTTT. This sequence encodes CAWSGGRGTDTQYF.

The chain recombines TRBV4-1 with TRBJ2-5, with D maybe TRBD1 (5 bases). This CDR3 region has 18 residues. V shed 0 bases and J shed 1 base, with 18 bases lying between them. The V gene's germline CDR1 is MGHRA and CDR2 YSYEKL. As DNA, the CDR3 is TGCGCCAGCAGCCAAGATGATGCTGCCAGTGGGGCCCAAGAGACCCAGTACTTC. Its translation is CASSQDDAASGAQETQYF.

The chain combines TRBV6-1 with TRBJ2-7; TRBD2 matches at 8 bases. CDR3 size: 15 residues. Germline V lookup: CDR1 MNHNS, CDR2 SASEGT. V lost 4 bases and J lost 4; bases outside the gene matches: 9. CDR3 DNA: TGTGCCAGCAGTGCGGAAGTAGCGGGGCTTTACGAGCAGTACTTC. Its protein is CASSAEVAGLYEQYF.

The rearrangement joins TRBV29-1 to TRBJ2-4, with D perhaps matching TRBD1 or TRBD2 (5 bases each). The CDR3 consists of 15 residues. From germline, CDR1 is SQVTM and CDR2 ANQGSEA. V was clipped by 0 bases and J by 6 bases, with 15 bases between them. Written as DNA, the CDR3 is TGCAGCGTTGAAGATCTCGAGGGGAGTGGAAACATTCAGTACTTC. Translation: CSVEDLEGSGNIQYF.

The chain joins TRBV4-1 to TRBJ2-7, with 8 bases lining up with TRBD1. The CDR3 is made up of 14 amino acids. The germline V gene has CDR1 MGHRA and CDR2 YSYEKL. The V gene end was trimmed by 4 bases and the J gene end by 5 bases; junction bases not matched to a gene: 7. The CDR3 reads CASSRKDRADEQYF. The CDR3 DNA follows: TGCGCCAGCAGCCGGAAGGACAGGGCCGACGAGCAGTACTTC.

This clone appeared a single time. This chain uses TRBV4-2 with TRBJ2-1, with TRBD2 matching over 12 bases. J lost 6 bases, V lost 1 base, and 7 bases had no gene match. Germline CDR1 LGHNA, CDR2 YNFKEQ. CDR3 size: 17 residues. Here the CDR3 reads CASSQGSLAGGPNEQFF. The CDR3 nucleotides read TGTGCCAGCAGCCAAGGGTCTCTAGCGGGAGGGCCCAATGAGCAGTTCTTC.

The rearrangement uses TRBV19 and TRBJ2-1; 8 nucleotides align to TRBD2. The V segment lost 4 bases and the J segment 1 base; nucleotides outside the gene matches: 3. The CDR3 consists of 15 residues. The germline gives CDR1 LNHDA, CDR2 SQIVND (reference sequence). The CDR3 protein is CASSKTSGSYNEQFF. CDR3 DNA sequence: TGTGCCAGTAGTAAAACTAGCGGTTCCTACAATGAGCAGTTCTTC.